The next 27 T cell receptor beta chains were all read from a single sample in a study of T cell changes during pregnancy in multiple sclerosis. Assay used: immunoSEQ multiplex PCR; TCRdb lists only in-frame clones, some missing. The profile shows 35,000 to 45,000 clones, 87% of them singletons. Here the sequenced sample was CD4+ T cells from peripheral blood mononuclear cells, taken after pregnancy. The receptors were gathered from a female donor with multiple sclerosis, enrolled in a pregnancy study.

The chain carries TRBV29-1 and TRBJ1-5, with TRBD1 matching 8 bases. The CDR3 is 13 residues long. The J segment lost 6 bases and the V segment lost 7 bases, leaving 8 bases of the junction unmatched. CDR1 and CDR2 from the germline V gene are SQVTM and ANQGSEA. The CDR3 sequence: CSARTGIGQPQHF. The CDR3 DNA reads TGCAGCGCGCGGACAGGGATAGGTCAGCCCCAGCATTTT. Filled out from reference TRBV29-1 and TRBJ1-5, the complete variable domain reads SAVISQKPSRDICQRGTSLTIQCQVDSQVTMMFWYRQQPGQSLTLIATANQGSEATYESGFVIDKFPISRPNLTFSTLTVSNMSPEDSSIYLCSARTGIGQPQHFGDGTRLSIL.

The rearrangement joins TRBV5-4 to TRBJ2-3; 12 bases are a match to TRBD1. The CDR3 length is 15 residues. V lost 5 bases to trimming and J lost 7 bases; unmatched junction nucleotides: 8. CDR1 SGHNT and CDR2 YYREEE come from the germline V gene (reference sequence). DNA for the CDR3: TGTGCCAGCAGGGCTCCGGGACAGGGGGCAAATACGCAGTATTTT. Translated: CASRAPGQGANTQYF.

The chain joins TRBV18 to TRBJ1-1; D may be TRBD1 (5 bases). Per germline, CDR1 KGHSH and CDR2 LQKENI. Between the trimmed V and J ends, which lost 6 bases and 2 bases, there was a span of 19 bases. The CDR3 length is 16 residues. CDR3 in DNA: TGTGCCAGCTCCCCCGGGACGGCAGGACTAAACACTGAAGCTTTCTTT. Its protein product is CASSPGTAGLNTEAFF.

The V gene is TRBV6-1, the J gene TRBJ2-5; a possible D gene is TRBD1 (6 bases). Germline V gene data show CDR1 as MNHNS and CDR2 as SASEGT. V gave up 8 bases and J gave up 0 bases, with 10 bases separating them. The length of the CDR3 is 13 residues. In nucleotides, the CDR3 is TGTGCCAGCGGGTACAGGGACCAAGAGACCCAGTACTTC. Protein sequence: CASGYRDQETQYF.

The gene calls are TRBV27 and TRBJ1-1; D is unresolved. V shed 6 bases and J shed 3 bases, with 17 bases lying between them. The CDR3 sequence is 15 residues long. Germline CDR1 MNHEY, CDR2 SMNVEV (reference sequence). DNA for the CDR3: TGTGCCAGCAGCCCTCGTCCCTTGGAGGACACTGAAGCTTTCTTT. This translates into CASSPRPLEDTEAFF.

The chain joins TRBV18 to TRBJ2-1; 7 bases are a match to TRBD1. Looked up from germline, CDR1 is KGHSH and CDR2 is LQKENI. This CDR3 region has 14 residues. Trimming cost V 0 bases and J 9 bases; bases outside gene matches: 5. The CDR3 here is CASSPPNRGGEQFF. CDR3 in DNA: TGTGCCAGCTCACCACCTAACAGGGGCGGTGAGCAGTTCTTC.

The V call is TRBV5-1, the J call TRBJ1-2, with 8 bases identical to TRBD1. CDR1 and CDR2 from the germline V gene are SGHRS and YFSETQ. The CDR3 is 13 amino acids. The trim removed 2 bases at V and 8 bases at J, leaving 5 bases unmatched. CDR3 DNA sequence: TGCGCCAGCAGCTTCGGACAGGGAGGAGGCTACACCTTC. Translated: CASSFGQGGGYTF.

By share of the sample, this clone is medium-sized (0.01 to 0.1%). The chain recombines TRBV7-2 with TRBJ2-1; maybe TRBD2 (6 bases). V was shortened by 1 base and J by 4 bases, with 11 bases between the two germline ends. This CDR3 comprises 15 residues. In germline, CDR1 is SGHTA, CDR2 FQGNSA. In nucleotides, the CDR3 is TGTGCCAGCAGCTTAGGCGGGGTCCCTTACAATGAGCAGTTCTTC. Translating gives CASSLGGVPYNEQFF.

The chain recombines TRBV9 with TRBJ2-3, with D hard to call. Trimming left V 0 bases short and J 6 bases short, with 8 bases between. The CDR3 is made up of 13 amino acids. Germline-derived CDR1 and CDR2 are SGDLS and YYNGEE. CDR3 residues: CASSVAGADTQYF. The CDR3 DNA reads TGTGCCAGCAGCGTAGCCGGTGCCGATACGCAGTATTTT. The full variable domain, with the rest looked up from reference TRBV9 and TRBJ2-3, is DSGVTQTPKHLITATGQRVTLRCSPRSGDLSVYWYQQSLDQGLQFLIQYYNGEERAKGNILERFSAQQFPDLHSELNLSSLELGDSALYFCASSVAGADTQYFGPGTRLTVL.

This clone appeared a single time. The chain carries TRBV5-1 and TRBJ2-7; TRBD1 aligns across 10 bases. This CDR3 has 17 amino acids. Unmatched junction bases numbered 13, after V lost 3 bases and J lost 4 bases. The germline CDR1 and CDR2 sequences are SGHRS and YFSETQ. The CDR3 region has the DNA TGCGCCAGCAGCTCCGGGACAGGGGATTTTTGGGTTTACGAGCAGTACTTC. This sequence encodes CASSSGTGDFWVYEQYF. Combining the CDR3 with reference TRBV5-1 and TRBJ2-7 gives the whole variable domain KAGVTQTPRYLIKTRGQQVTLSCSPISGHRSVSWYQQTPGQGLQFLFEYFSETQRNKGNFPGRFSGRQFSNSRSEMNVSTLELGDSALYLCASSSGTGDFWVYEQYFGPGTRLTVT.

The chain uses TRBV5-6 and TRBJ2-3; possible D gene TRBD2, 6 bases. V was clipped by 6 bases and J by 5 bases, with 19 bases between them. The CDR3 has 15 amino acids. CDR1 is SGHDT, CDR2 YYEEEE, per germline. The CDR3 DNA sequence: TGTGCCAGCAACCTGGGATGGGCGGGGCAAGATACGCAGTATTTT. Protein: CASNLGWAGQDTQYF.

The rearrangement links TRBV5-4 to TRBJ2-2; 9 bases map to TRBD1. J was trimmed by 2 bases and V by 5 bases; bases with no gene match: 7. The CDR3 contains 16 residues. The V gene's germline CDR1 is SGHNT and CDR2 YYREEE (reference sequence). CDR3 in amino acids: CASSDWTGVNTGELFF. CDR3 sequence (DNA): TGTGCCAGCAGTGACTGGACAGGGGTTAACACCGGGGAGCTGTTTTTT.

The CDR3 bases are TGCGCCAGCAGCTCCGACAGGTTTTTCTACGAGCAGTACTTC. This codes for CASSSDRFFYEQYF. V gene TRBV5-1 combines with J gene TRBJ2-7; a possible D gene is TRBD1 (6 bases). The CDR3 has 14 residues. Deletions cut 3 bases from V and 3 bases from J, with 13 bases between. Per germline, CDR1 SGHRS and CDR2 YFSETQ.

The gene calls are TRBV28 and TRBJ2-1, with a tentative D call TRBD1 (5 bases). Germline lookup yields CDR1 MDHEN and CDR2 SYDVKM. V was clipped by 6 bases and J by 7 bases, with 19 bases between them. The CDR3 contains 15 residues. The CDR3 spells CASRLGAESGNEQFF. The CDR3 DNA reads TGTGCCAGCAGGTTAGGGGCAGAGTCAGGAAATGAGCAGTTCTTC.

This clone was recorded once. The J gene is TRBJ1-1, the V gene TRBV5-6, with unresolved D. V was pared by 2 bases and J by 7 bases, with 9 bases between. The germline V gene encodes CDR1 SGHDT and CDR2 YYEEEE. The CDR3 is made up of 12 amino acids. The DNA for the CDR3 is TGTGCCAGCAGCTTTACTGATGTTGAAGCTTTCTTT. Translated, it gives CASSFTDVEAFF.

The chain combines TRBV19 with TRBJ2-7; unclear D gene. Germline lookup yields CDR1 LNHDA and CDR2 SQIVND (reference sequence). The V gene lost 3 bases and the J gene lost 0 bases, with 9 bases spanning the gap. The CDR3 has 14 amino acids. The CDR3 region is CASSIYSRSYEQYF. The CDR3 DNA reads as TGTGCCAGTAGTATTTACTCCCGCTCCTACGAGCAGTACTTC.

The gene calls are TRBV25-1 and TRBJ2-1, with 8 positions matching TRBD1. Trimming cost V 5 bases and J 1 base; bases outside gene matches: 4. CDR3 length equals 15 residues. Per the germline V gene, CDR1 is MGHDK and CDR2 is SYGVNS. Here the CDR3 DNA reads TGTGCCAGCAGTAGAACAGGGGGGTCCTACAATGAGCAGTTCTTC. The encoded protein is CASSRTGGSYNEQFF.

The chain links TRBV4-3 to TRBJ2-5; D not resolved. Germline V gene sequence: CDR1 LGHNA, CDR2 YSLEER. With 4 bases removed from V and 2 bases from J, the gap between germline ends came to 8 bases. The CDR3 totals 13 residues. The CDR3 sequence: CASSRTEQETQYF. DNA for the CDR3: TGCGCCAGCAGCCGAACAGAACAAGAGACCCAGTACTTC.

V and J are TRBV5-5 and TRBJ2-1; 8 bases are a match to TRBD2. CDR1 and CDR2 from the germline V gene are SGHKS and YYEKEE (reference sequence). This CDR3 region has 15 residues. J gave up 4 bases and V 0 bases, and 3 bases lay outside the gene matches. The CDR3 DNA sequence: TGTGCCAGCAGCTTGGTCCCGGGAGGGTACAATGAGCAGTTCTTC. Translated: CASSLVPGGYNEQFF.

The gene calls are TRBV27 and TRBJ1-4, with D possibly matching TRBD1 (5 bases). This CDR3 region has 14 residues. CDR1 MNHEY and CDR2 SMNVEV come from the germline V gene (reference sequence). The V gene lost 8 bases and the J gene lost 7 bases, with 17 bases spanning the gap. The CDR3 spells CASPLGGMGEKLFF. The CDR3 nucleotides are TGTGCCAGCCCCCTCGGGGGGATGGGTGAAAAACTGTTTTTT.

This clone is a singleton in its sample. The chain recombines TRBV29-1 with TRBJ1-5; D remains unclear. Germline CDR1 is SQVTM and CDR2 is ANQGSEA. Trimming left V 6 bases short and J 3 bases short, with 12 bases between. This CDR3 contains 13 residues. CDR3 sequence: CSVRTSPNQPQHF. In DNA form, the CDR3 reads TGCAGCGTGCGAACCTCTCCCAATCAGCCCCAGCATTTT. Together with reference TRBV29-1 and TRBJ1-5, the CDR3 gives the full variable domain: SAVISQKPSRDICQRGTSLTIQCQVDSQVTMMFWYRQQPGQSLTLIATANQGSEATYESGFVIDKFPISRPNLTFSTLTVSNMSPEDSSIYLCSVRTSPNQPQHFGDGTRLSIL.

V is TRBV6-5 and J is TRBJ1-2; TRBD1 aligns across 7 bases. Germline lookup yields CDR1 MNHEY and CDR2 SVGAGI. CDR3 length: 15 residues. The junction had 15 bases not matched to a gene; V was cut back by 6 bases and J by 8 bases. Here the CDR3 reads CASRETTGAPGGYTF. CDR3 DNA: TGTGCCAGCAGGGAGACCACAGGGGCACCGGGCGGCTACACCTTC.

With respect to this clone: Compared with germline, one end of the junction differs, possibly owing to a read error. The V gene is TRBV5-1, the J gene TRBJ1-2; D perhaps matches TRBD1 (6 bases). CDR3 length: 13 residues. Germline CDR1 and CDR2: SGHRS and YFSETQ. CDR3 residues: CASSPGVNYDYTF. The CDR3 DNA follows: TGCGCCAGCAGCCCAGGGGTAAACTATGACTACACCTTC.

The rearrangement links TRBV19 to TRBJ2-3, with TRBD1 matching over 9 bases. The germline V gene has CDR1 LNHDA and CDR2 SQIVND (reference sequence). There are 14 residues in the CDR3. The ends lost 8 bases at V and 1 base at J; junction bases unmatched: 4. The CDR3 coding sequence is TGTGCCAGTTGCCGGGACAGGGGCACAGATACGCAGTATTTT. Translated, it gives CASCRDRGTDTQYF.

This chain connects TRBV5-1 to TRBJ2-2; tentative D call: TRBD2 (6 bases). Trimming removed 0 bases from V and 5 bases from J, with 14 bases in between. The germline V gene encodes CDR1 SGHRS and CDR2 YFSETQ. The length of the CDR3 is 16 residues. CDR3 DNA sequence: TGCGCCAGCAGCTTGGGGGCAAGCGGGCGGACCGGGGAGCTGTTTTTT. This translates into CASSLGASGRTGELFF.

J is TRBJ1-1 and V is TRBV6-6; possible D gene TRBD1, 6 bases. CDR1 and CDR2 (germline): MNHNY, SVGAGI (reference sequence). Trimming removed 2 bases at V and 8 bases at J, with 15 bases between. CDR3 size: 14 residues. The CDR3 region is CASSYVRLQGEAFF. The DNA of the CDR3 is TGTGCCAGCAGTTACGTGCGGTTACAGGGAGAAGCTTTCTTT.

This sequence joins TRBV19 and TRBJ1-2; weak D call: TRBD1 (5 bases). Germline-derived CDR1 and CDR2 are LNHDA and SQIVND (reference sequence). The CDR3 runs to 15 residues. The V end lost 3 bases, the J end lost 8 bases, and 19 bases lay between the germline ends. CDR3 residues: CASSIRAGGPDGYTF. DNA of the CDR3: TGTGCCAGTAGTATCCGGGCGGGGGGACCGGACGGCTACACCTTC.